A selection of T cell receptor beta chains follows, all from one sample in a study of vaccination and CD4 T cells after COVID-19. These receptors are not linked to any known antigen. TCRdb redid the calling of the PCR reads with MiXCR, one entry per CDR3 protein. Among around 11,000 distinct CDR3 sequences listed, around a quarter were seen once. The sample here was CD4+ T cells from blood, cultured in vitro, taken before SARS-CoV-2 vaccination. The receptors originated from a human donor who received a COVID-19 vaccine. Both conserved end residues are part of each CDR3.

J gene: TRBJ2-1
V gene: TRBV7-3
CDR3 protein: CASSSSPGTSGVSEQFF

J gene: TRBJ1-2
V gene: TRBV5-1
CDR3 protein: CASSLGQKGYGYTF

J gene: TRBJ1-1
V gene: TRBV21-1
CDR3 protein: CASSKSSLGQPINTEAFF

J gene: TRBJ1-5
V gene: TRBV6-1
CDR3 protein: CASKRGDFNQPQHF

J gene: TRBJ1-5
V gene: TRBV1
CDR3 protein: CTSSQEYSLQEETQHF

J gene: TRBJ1-2
V gene: TRBV24-1
CDR3 protein: CATSDSGTGFGGYGYTF

J gene: TRBJ1-5
V gene: TRBV20-1
CDR3 protein: CSARDPDRGDQPQHF

J gene: TRBJ1-1
V gene: TRBV30
CDR3 protein: CARSPRLAEAFF

J gene: TRBJ2-5
V gene: TRBV5-4
CDR3 protein: CASSLGRGTQETQYF

J gene: TRBJ1-2
V gene: TRBV10-3
CDR3 protein: CAAQADRDNYGYTF

J gene: TRBJ1-2
V gene: TRBV12-3/TRBV12-4
CDR3 protein: CASRPTGLSGYTF

J gene: TRBJ1-2
V gene: TRBV27
CDR3 protein: CASSLTRDRGIGYTF

J gene: TRBJ1-1
V gene: TRBV6-4
CDR3 protein: CASRPNPDRTNTEAFF

J gene: TRBJ2-3
V gene: TRBV9
CDR3 protein: CASSVATNADTQYF

J gene: TRBJ2-1
V gene: TRBV7-2
CDR3 protein: CASSLGVPGQVYNEQFF

J gene: TRBJ2-5
V gene: TRBV30
CDR3 protein: CAWSGKETQYF

J gene: TRBJ2-2
V gene: TRBV10-3
CDR3 protein: CAARVAGGPVGELFF

J gene: TRBJ2-3
V gene: TRBV7-6
CDR3 protein: CASSLARGTHESVYTQYF

J gene: TRBJ2-2
V gene: TRBV29-1
CDR3 protein: CSVEEFGAGTGELFF

J gene: TRBJ1-3
V gene: TRBV9
CDR3 protein: CASSDRQGSSGNTIYF

J gene: TRBJ2-3
V gene: TRBV20-1
CDR3 protein: CSARGLAGEGGTDTQYF

J gene: TRBJ2-3
V gene: TRBV5-4
CDR3 protein: CASSRYRTGQGDTQYF

J gene: TRBJ1-1
V gene: TRBV19
CDR3 protein: CASSIPGYRVTDTEAFF

J gene: TRBJ2-7
V gene: TRBV19
CDR3 protein: CASSRTSFSYEQYF

J gene: TRBJ1-2
V gene: TRBV20-1
CDR3 protein: CSARALLTQGGGYTF

J gene: TRBJ1-3
V gene: TRBV4-2
CDR3 protein: CASSQGVYRDSGNTIYF

J gene: TRBJ1-3
V gene: TRBV21-1
CDR3 protein: CASSCLGQGAGNTIYF

J gene: TRBJ1-2
V gene: TRBV4-1
CDR3 protein: CASSQTREGNYGYTF

J gene: TRBJ1-5
V gene: TRBV30
CDR3 protein: CAWSMGSYSNQPQHF

J gene: TRBJ2-3
V gene: TRBV6-1
CDR3 protein: CASSPVKYRASRSTDTQYF

J gene: TRBJ2-7
V gene: TRBV12-3/TRBV12-4
CDR3 protein: CASSLQGTQIYEQYF

J gene: TRBJ1-2
V gene: TRBV30
CDR3 protein: CAWSGQNFYGYTF

J gene: TRBJ2-5
V gene: TRBV20-1
CDR3 protein: CSARPARGGETQYF

J gene: TRBJ1-4
V gene: TRBV6-5
CDR3 protein: CASSSMGVSGEKLFF

J gene: TRBJ2-2
V gene: TRBV10-1
CDR3 protein: CASSESGRQGVELFF

J gene: TRBJ2-5
V gene: TRBV6-1
CDR3 protein: CASSPLGTRQETQYF

J gene: TRBJ1-6
V gene: TRBV12-5
CDR3 protein: CASGSDSVNSPLHF

J gene: TRBJ2-1
V gene: TRBV5-8
CDR3 protein: CASSRTLAGGNNEQFF

J gene: TRBJ2-3
V gene: TRBV19
CDR3 protein: CASSILGADTQYF

J gene: TRBJ2-5
V gene: TRBV7-2
CDR3 protein: CASSSLTIHQETQYF

J gene: TRBJ2-5
V gene: TRBV20-1
CDR3 protein: CSARRLAGGLRGETQYF

J gene: TRBJ1-2
V gene: TRBV10-3
CDR3 protein: CAINRDRGRTDGYTF

J gene: TRBJ1-1
V gene: TRBV6-1
CDR3 protein: CASSLRGRGTEAFF

J gene: TRBJ2-6
V gene: TRBV7-9
CDR3 protein: CASSIRGLTSNVLTF

J gene: TRBJ1-1
V gene: TRBV30
CDR3 protein: CAWSPTANTEAFF

J gene: TRBJ2-7
V gene: TRBV28
CDR3 protein: CASSLWGDSSYEQYF

J gene: TRBJ2-7
V gene: TRBV6-1
CDR3 protein: CATQGSREQYF

J gene: TRBJ2-4
V gene: TRBV7-9
CDR3 protein: CASSLSRGGLAKNIQYF